A single sample gave rise to the 27 T cell receptor beta chains below, sequenced in a study of response to subunit inactivated influenza vaccine (dated by TCRdb to the late 2010s). The library was generated by RT-PCR. TCRdb shows the sequencer as Illumina HiSeq 2500. The public reads were run again by TCRdb, first through fastp at Q25 and then through MiXCR, and only productive beta chains were kept. Each entry is one CDR3 protein sequence, shown with its most common DNA and genes. Counted in this sample were 450,000 to 550,000 distinct CDR3 sequences; about 25% of them appeared once. In total, the top ten clones hold over 1.5% of the sample. The specimen comprised CD4+ T cells sorted from PBMCs, sampled more than 4 days after vaccination. The receptors were gathered from a man aged 50-60 years who received an inactivated influenza vaccine. Donor details come from another sample of the same person, matched by shared clones.

The gene calls are TRBV5-5 and TRBJ2-3, with D unclear. The CDR3 is made up of 13 amino acids. The V and J ends lost 2 bases and 4 bases respectively, with 8 bases between them. Germline CDR1 is SGHKS and CDR2 is YYEKEE (reference sequence). CDR3 sequence: CASSLMGSDTQYF. The CDR3 bases are TGTGCCAGCAGCTTAATGGGTTCAGATACGCAGTATTTT.

The V and J genes are TRBV20-1 and TRBJ2-1, with 9 bases that match TRBD2. Germline assignment: CDR1 DFQATT and CDR2 SNEGSKA (reference sequence). V shed 6 bases and J 2 bases; nucleotides not matched to a gene: 8. CDR3 length: 15 residues. CDR3 coding DNA: TGCAGTGCAATCACTAGCGGGTACGCCTACAATGAGCAGTTCTTC. It encodes CSAITSGYAYNEQFF.

The chain is built from TRBV11-2 and TRBJ2-3, with unresolved D. The CDR3 has 16 residues. CDR1 is SGHAT, CDR2 FQNNGV, per germline. Trimming stripped 4 bases from V and 0 bases from J, with 14 bases between. In nucleotides, the CDR3 is TGTGCCAGCAGCTCCCTCAGAGGCCAAAGCACAGATACGCAGTATTTT. It yields the protein CASSSLRGQSTDTQYF. The full variable domain, rest sourced from reference TRBV11-2 and TRBJ2-3, is EAGVAQSPRYKIIEKRQSVAFWCNPISGHATLYWYQQILGQGPKLLIQFQNNGVVDDSQLPKDRFSAERLKGVDSTLKIQPAKLEDSAVYLCASSSLRGQSTDTQYFGPGTRLTVL.

This clonotype was seen a few times. V and J are TRBV3-1 and TRBJ1-4; D ambiguous. V lost 3 bases and J lost 4, with 9 bases in between. Germline loops: CDR1 LGHDT, CDR2 YNNKEL (reference sequence). The CDR3 consists of 14 residues. The CDR3 sequence: CASSHQVINEKLFF. As DNA, the CDR3 is TGTGCCAGCAGCCATCAGGTGATTAATGAAAAACTGTTTTTT.

A few counts support this clonotype. The chain combines TRBV20-1 with TRBJ2-2; TRBD2 matches 7 bases. V trimming: 5 bases; J trimming: 3 bases; junction bases outside the gene matches: 6. This CDR3 has 14 amino acids. CDR1 is DFQATT, CDR2 SNEGSKA, per germline (reference sequence). CDR3 bases: TGCAGTGCTTCCGGGACTACACACACCGGGGAGCTGTTTTTT. The encoded protein is CSASGTTHTGELFF.

The gene calls are TRBV6-5 and TRBJ2-3, with D possibly TRBD2 on 6 matching bases. The germline V and J ends were trimmed by 0 bases and 1 base, with 11 bases remaining between them. Germline CDR1 and CDR2: MNHEY and SVGAGI. The CDR3 spans 16 residues. The CDR3 region has the DNA TGTGCCAGCAGTTACTCATCCGGAGGGGGCACAGATACGCAGTATTTT. This sequence encodes CASSYSSGGGTDTQYF.

This clonotype was observed a handful of times. The chain has TRBV5-6 and TRBJ2-7, with D maybe TRBD1 (5 bases). V lost 4 bases to trimming and J lost 0 bases, with 14 bases between them. Germline values: CDR1 SGHDT, CDR2 YYEEEE. The CDR3 is 15 amino acids. The CDR3 loop is CASSPLSTVSYEQYF. CDR3 coding DNA: TGTGCCAGCAGCCCTCTATCGACAGTCTCCTACGAGCAGTACTTC.

The chain uses TRBV7-9 and TRBJ2-7; 9 bases are shared with TRBD1. Per the germline V gene, CDR1 is SEHNR and CDR2 is FQNEAQ (reference sequence). This CDR3 has 15 amino acids. Trimming took 3 bases from V and 4 from J; bases not matched to a gene: 7. CDR3 bases: TGTGCCAGCAGCTTTGGACAGGGGATTAAGTACGAGCAGTACTTC. Amino acid sequence: CASSFGQGIKYEQYF.

The chain links TRBV4-1 to TRBJ2-4; 16 positions match TRBD2. The CDR3 extends over 18 amino acids. With V trimmed by 4 bases and J by 1 base, 4 bases remained unmatched. CDR1 is MGHRA and CDR2 is YSYEKL in the germline V gene. The CDR3 reads CASSPGLAGGPAKNIQYF. CDR3 nucleotides: TGCGCCAGCAGCCCGGGACTAGCGGGGGGGCCCGCCAAAAACATTCAGTACTTC.

A few counts support this clonotype. V and J are TRBV29-1 and TRBJ1-2; a weak D match, TRBD1 (6 bases). The CDR3 runs 11 residues. Germline V CDR1 and CDR2: SQVTM, ANQGSEA. The V end lost 7 bases, the J end lost 9 bases, and 15 bases lay between the germline ends. CDR3 bases: TGCAGCGAAATGAAGGGGGATCGCTACACCTTC. Protein sequence: CSEMKGDRYTF.

The chain employs TRBV10-3 and TRBJ2-1, with 12 bases fitting TRBD2. Looked up from germline, CDR1 is ENHRY and CDR2 is SYGVKD. V was clipped by 4 bases and J by 3 bases; unmatched bases: 1. This CDR3 region has 15 residues. CDR3 sequence reads: CAISALAGGYNEQFF. As DNA, the CDR3 is TGTGCCATCAGTGCACTAGCGGGGGGCTACAATGAGCAGTTCTTC.

A few counts support this clonotype. V and J are TRBV6-5 and TRBJ1-1; unclear D gene. CDR1 is MNHEY and CDR2 is SVGAGI in the germline V gene. CDR3 length equals 17 residues. V lost 0 bases to trimming and J lost 2 bases, with 16 bases between them. In nucleotides, the CDR3 is TGTGCCAGCAGTTACTCAGGGATCAGAAGCGGAAACACTGAAGCTTTCTTT. It specifies CASSYSGIRSGNTEAFF.

The chain couples TRBV13 to TRBJ2-7, with a possible D match to TRBD1 (6 bases). Germline V lookup: CDR1 PRHDT, CDR2 FYEKMQ (reference sequence). The CDR3 runs to 14 residues. Trimming stripped 3 bases from V and 2 bases from J, with 11 bases between. Here the CDR3 DNA reads TGTGCCAGCAGCTTCACAGGGAGTCCCTACGAGCAGTACTTC. Translating gives CASSFTGSPYEQYF.

The chain combines TRBV7-2 with TRBJ2-3; D is unclear. CDR3 length equals 14 residues. V was clipped by 0 bases and J by 6 bases, with 10 bases between them. The germline V gene encodes CDR1 SGHTA and CDR2 FQGNSA. The CDR3 is CASSLADLMDTQYF. The CDR3 nucleotides read TGTGCCAGCAGCTTAGCGGACCTTATGGATACGCAGTATTTT.

The sample holds a few counts of this clonotype. The chain joins TRBV4-1 to TRBJ1-1; a possible D gene is TRBD1 (5 bases). Trimming removed 1 base from V and 6 bases from J, with 15 bases in between. The CDR3 has 15 residues. Germline CDR1 MGHRA, CDR2 YSYEKL. The CDR3 region is CASSQATGARAEAFF. Written as DNA, the CDR3 is TGCGCCAGCAGCCAAGCAACCGGGGCCCGGGCTGAAGCTTTCTTT.

The chain carries TRBV10-3 and TRBJ2-1, with a weak D call TRBD2 (5 bases). The CDR3 is 12 amino acids. Deletions cut 3 bases from V and 12 bases from J, with 12 bases between. The V gene's germline CDR1 is ENHRY and CDR2 SYGVKD. The CDR3 bases are TGTGCCATCAGTGAAGAAGGAGGTCGGCAGTTCTTC. Protein: CAISEEGGRQFF.

The rearrangement links TRBV28 to TRBJ2-3; either TRBD1 or TRBD2 may fit D (5 bases each). V was clipped by 4 bases and J by 3 bases, with 11 bases between them. The CDR3 length is 14 residues. Germline V gene lookup returns CDR1 MDHEN and CDR2 SYDVKM. This CDR3 reads CASSWGTQTDTQYF. In DNA, the CDR3 is TGTGCCAGCAGTTGGGGGACCCAGACAGATACGCAGTATTTT.

The chain couples TRBV14 to TRBJ1-6; D is unclear. V gave up 0 bases and J gave up 6 bases, with 6 bases separating them. The CDR3 is made up of 14 amino acids. CDR1 is SGHDN, CDR2 FVKESK, per germline. The CDR3 DNA is TGTGCCAGCAGCCAAGAACTGGGTAATTCACCCCTCCACTTT. Translation: CASSQELGNSPLHF.

The V gene is TRBV6-5, the J gene TRBJ1-4; TRBD1 matches at 9 bases. J lost 10 bases, V lost 6 bases, and 3 bases had no gene match. The V gene's germline CDR1 is MNHEY and CDR2 SVGAGI. CDR3 length: 12 residues. The CDR3 coding sequence is TGTGCCAGCAGACAGGGGGCAGGAAAACTGTTTTTT. It codes for CASRQGAGKLFF.

This sequence joins TRBV27 and TRBJ2-7, with a tentative D call TRBD1 (5 bases). V lost 2 bases and J lost 1, with 12 bases in between. Germline assignment: CDR1 MNHEY and CDR2 SMNVEV (reference sequence). CDR3 length equals 15 residues. The DNA for the CDR3 is TGTGCCAGCAGTTTACTGGCAGGGAATTCCTACGAGCAGTACTTC. Protein product: CASSLLAGNSYEQYF.

This clonotype was recorded a few times. V gene TRBV12-3 or TRBV12-4 combines with J gene TRBJ2-3; 10 nucleotides match TRBD2. The CDR3 loop spans 15 amino acids. After removal of 11 bases from V and 3 bases from J, the junction contained 11 bases not matched to a gene. The CDR3 here is CACASLAGVTDTQYF. As DNA, the CDR3 is TGTGCCTGCGCAAGCCTAGCGGGGGTAACAGATACGCAGTATTTT.

The chain combines TRBV7-3 with TRBJ2-4; 12 nucleotides agree with TRBD2. The junction had 10 bases not matched to a gene; V was cut back by 3 bases and J by 7 bases. Germline CDR1 is SGHTA and CDR2 is FQGTGA. The CDR3 runs to 17 residues. The chain's CDR3 is CASSLYRRLAGENIQYF. CDR3 bases: TGTGCCAGCAGCTTGTATAGAAGACTAGCGGGAGAGAACATTCAGTACTTC.

This clonotype was seen only a few times. The chain joins TRBV12-3 or TRBV12-4 to TRBJ1-6, with 9 bases fitting TRBD1. The CDR3 loop spans 16 amino acids. With 5 bases clipped from V and 7 bases from J, the junction kept 9 bases outside the gene matches. The CDR3 loop reads CASSKGQGLGNSPLHF. CDR3 nucleotides: TGTGCCAGCAGTAAAGGACAGGGGTTGGGGAATTCACCCCTCCACTTT.

This clonotype showed up many times. This rearrangement joins TRBV4-2 to TRBJ1-6; D is unresolved. The V gene's germline CDR1 is LGHNA and CDR2 YNFKEQ. The CDR3 loop spans 13 amino acids. Trimming took 0 bases from V and 9 from J, leaving 6 bases between them. The CDR3 sequence: CASSQEKGSPLHF. CDR3 in DNA: TGTGCCAGCAGCCAAGAAAAGGGTTCACCCCTCCACTTT.

This clonotype has more than one count but fewer than ten. The chain links TRBV5-1 to TRBJ2-5; maybe TRBD1 (6 bases). The CDR3 sequence is 13 residues long. With 4 bases removed from V and 4 bases from J, the gap between germline ends came to 11 bases. Germline V gene data show CDR1 as SGHRS and CDR2 as YFSETQ. This CDR3 is CASSVDSLETQYF. The DNA of the CDR3 is TGCGCCAGCAGCGTGGACAGTTTAGAGACCCAGTACTTC.

This clonotype has a handful of counts. V and J are TRBV7-2 and TRBJ2-1, with 11 bases lining up with TRBD2. In germline, CDR1 is SGHTA, CDR2 FQGNSA. The length of the CDR3 is 17 residues. V lost 5 bases, J lost 0 bases, and 6 bases stayed unmatched. CDR3 sequence: CASSHRTSGFSYNEQFF. The CDR3 nucleotides are TGTGCCAGCAGCCACCGGACTAGCGGGTTCTCCTACAATGAGCAGTTCTTC.

This chain joins TRBV29-1 and TRBJ1-1; D not resolved. The V end lost 5 bases, the J end lost 4 bases, and 14 bases lay between the germline ends. The CDR3 is 13 amino acids. Germline V gene lookup returns CDR1 SQVTM and CDR2 ANQGSEA. Here the CDR3 reads CSVLPERSTEAFF. CDR3 coding DNA: TGCAGCGTTCTTCCGGAACGATCCACTGAAGCTTTCTTT.